This T cell receptor (beta chain) was identified during a study of beta chain features in type 1 diabetes. Expressed TCRB transcripts were sequenced because the isolated RNA had all been reverse transcribed beforehand. Sequencing used immunoSEQ multiplex PCR; TCRdb keeps in-frame clones, though not all of them. The data hold hundreds of thousands of clones, with roughly an eighth observed a single time. This clone has just a few counts. Antigen unknown. Study conclusions and caveats: All four CD4+ subsets from Type 1 diabetes patients carried moderately but significantly shorter TCRB CDR3s.

The V and J ends lost 4 bases and 6 bases respectively, with 13 bases between them. Per germline, CDR1 SGHDT and CDR2 YYEEEE. This CDR3 spans 13 amino acids. Sequencing was carried out using naive CD4+ T cells from blood. The rearrangement joins TRBV5-6 to TRBJ1-1, with a weak D call TRBD1 (6 bases). This clonotype was sampled from a man aged 18 to 30 with type 1 diabetes. The CDR3 bases are TGTGCCAGCAGCCCCCTCGGGGGGCCTGAAGCTTTCTTT. Its translation is CASSPLGGPEAFF. The variable domain in full, completed from reference TRBV5-6 and TRBJ1-1, reads DAGVTQSPTHLIKTRGQQVTLRCSPKSGHDTVSWYQQALGQGPQFIFQYYEEEERQRGNFPDRFSGHQFPNYSSELNVNALLLGDSALYLCASSPLGGPEAFFGQGTRLTVV.